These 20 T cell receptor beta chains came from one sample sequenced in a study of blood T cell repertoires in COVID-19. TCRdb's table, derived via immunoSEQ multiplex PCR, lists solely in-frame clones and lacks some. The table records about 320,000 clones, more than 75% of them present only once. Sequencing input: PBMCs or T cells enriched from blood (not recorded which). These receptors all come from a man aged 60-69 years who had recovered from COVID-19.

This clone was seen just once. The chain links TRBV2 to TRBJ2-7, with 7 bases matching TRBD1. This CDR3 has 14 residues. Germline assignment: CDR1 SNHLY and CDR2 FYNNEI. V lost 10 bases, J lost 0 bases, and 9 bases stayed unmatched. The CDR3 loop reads CAKMIPGGSYEQYF. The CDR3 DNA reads TGTGCCAAAATGATCCCAGGGGGCTCCTACGAGCAGTACTTC. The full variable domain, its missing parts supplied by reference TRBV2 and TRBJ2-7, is EPEVTQTPSHQVTQMGQEVILRCVPISNHLYFYWYRQILGQKVEFLVSFYNNEISEKSEIFDDQFSVERPDGSNFTLKIRSTKLEDSAMYFCAKMIPGGSYEQYFGPGTRLTVT.

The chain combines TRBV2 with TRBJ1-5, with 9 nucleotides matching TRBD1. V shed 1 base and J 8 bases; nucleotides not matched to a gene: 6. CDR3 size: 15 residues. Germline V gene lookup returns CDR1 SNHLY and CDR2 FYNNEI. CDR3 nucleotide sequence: TGTGCCAGCAGTGAAGATGGGACAGGGTTGGAGCCCCAGCATTTT. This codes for CASSEDGTGLEPQHF.

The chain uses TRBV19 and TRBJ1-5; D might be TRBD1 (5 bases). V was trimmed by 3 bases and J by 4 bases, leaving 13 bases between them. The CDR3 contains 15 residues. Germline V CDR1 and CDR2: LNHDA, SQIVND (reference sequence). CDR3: CASSMSAGLNQPQHF. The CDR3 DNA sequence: TGTGCCAGTAGTATGTCGGCAGGGCTGAATCAGCCCCAGCATTTT.

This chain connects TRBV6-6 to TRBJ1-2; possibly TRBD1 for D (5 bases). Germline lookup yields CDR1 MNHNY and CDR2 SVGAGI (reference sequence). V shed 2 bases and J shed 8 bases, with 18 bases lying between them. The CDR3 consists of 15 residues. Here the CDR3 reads CASSYTQDWVEGYTF. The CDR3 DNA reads TGTGCCAGCAGTTACACACAGGATTGGGTAGAGGGCTACACCTTC.

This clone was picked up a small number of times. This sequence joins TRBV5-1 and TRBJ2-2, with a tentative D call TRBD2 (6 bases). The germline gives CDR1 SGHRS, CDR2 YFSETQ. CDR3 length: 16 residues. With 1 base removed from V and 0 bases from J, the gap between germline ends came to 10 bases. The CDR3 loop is CASSLRAGSNTGELFF. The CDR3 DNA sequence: TGCGCCAGCAGCTTGCGAGCGGGTTCGAACACCGGGGAGCTGTTTTTT.

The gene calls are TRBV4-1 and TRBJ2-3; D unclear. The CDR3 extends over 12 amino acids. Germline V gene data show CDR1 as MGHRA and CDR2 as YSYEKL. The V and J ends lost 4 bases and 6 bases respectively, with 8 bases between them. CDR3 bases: TGCGCCAGCAGCCTAGCTTTGGATACGCAGTATTTT. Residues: CASSLALDTQYF.

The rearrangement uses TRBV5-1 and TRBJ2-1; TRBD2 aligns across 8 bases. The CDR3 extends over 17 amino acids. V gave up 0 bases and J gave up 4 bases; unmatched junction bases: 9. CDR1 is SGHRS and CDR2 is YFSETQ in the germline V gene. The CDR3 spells CASSLAGTRGGYNEQFF. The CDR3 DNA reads TGCGCCAGCAGCTTGGCCGGGACTAGGGGAGGATACAATGAGCAGTTCTTC.

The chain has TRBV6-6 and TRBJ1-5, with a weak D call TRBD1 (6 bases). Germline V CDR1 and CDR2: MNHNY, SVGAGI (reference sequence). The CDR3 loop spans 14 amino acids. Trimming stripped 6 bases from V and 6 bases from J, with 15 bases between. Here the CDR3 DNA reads TGTGCCAGCAGCGAATATACAGGGATTCAGCCCCAGCATTTT. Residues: CASSEYTGIQPQHF.

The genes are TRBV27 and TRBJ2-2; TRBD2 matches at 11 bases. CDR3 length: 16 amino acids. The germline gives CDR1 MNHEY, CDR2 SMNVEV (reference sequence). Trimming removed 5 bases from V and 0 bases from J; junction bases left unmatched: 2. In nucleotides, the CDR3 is TGTGCCAGCAGTGCGACTAGCGGGGCGAACACCGGGGAGCTGTTTTTT. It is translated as CASSATSGANTGELFF.

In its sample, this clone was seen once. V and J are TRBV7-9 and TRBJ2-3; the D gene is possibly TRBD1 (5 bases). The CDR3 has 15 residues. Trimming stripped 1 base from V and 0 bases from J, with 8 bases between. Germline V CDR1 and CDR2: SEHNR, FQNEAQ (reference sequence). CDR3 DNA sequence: TGTGCCAGCAGCTTAGGTGACAGTAGCACAGATACGCAGTATTTT. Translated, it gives CASSLGDSSTDTQYF. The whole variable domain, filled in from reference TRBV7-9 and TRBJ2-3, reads DTGVSQNPRHKITKRGQNVTFRCDPISEHNRLYWYRQTLGQGPEFLTYFQNEAQLEKSRLLSDRFSAERPKGSFSTLEIQRTEQGDSAMYLCASSLGDSSTDTQYFGPGTRLTVL.

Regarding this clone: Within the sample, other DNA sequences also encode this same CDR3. The CDR3 bases are TGTGCCAGCAGCCTCCCGGGAGGAATAGAGACCCAGTACTTC. It codes for CASSLPGGIETQYF. The chain uses TRBV3-1 (or the pseudogene TRBV3-2) and TRBJ2-5; TRBD2 agrees at 7 bases. Germline lookup yields CDR1 LGHDT and CDR2 YNNKEL (reference sequence). CDR3 length: 14 amino acids. V trimming: 4 bases; J trimming: 4 bases; junction bases outside the gene matches: 6.

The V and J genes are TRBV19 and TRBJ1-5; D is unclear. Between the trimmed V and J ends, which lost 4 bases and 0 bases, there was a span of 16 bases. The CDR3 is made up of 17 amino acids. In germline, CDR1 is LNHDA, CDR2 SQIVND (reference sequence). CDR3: CASSTIRERYSNQPQHF. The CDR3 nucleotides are TGTGCCAGTAGTACCATTCGGGAGCGATATAGCAATCAGCCCCAGCATTTT.

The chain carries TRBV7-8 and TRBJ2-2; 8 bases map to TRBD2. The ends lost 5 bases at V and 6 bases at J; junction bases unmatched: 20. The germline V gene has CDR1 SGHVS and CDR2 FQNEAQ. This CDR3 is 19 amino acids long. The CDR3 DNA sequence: TGTGCCAGCAGCACCCGGTCTAGCGGGCGACGCCCGAGGGCCGGGGAGCTGTTTTTT. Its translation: CASSTRSSGRRPRAGELFF.

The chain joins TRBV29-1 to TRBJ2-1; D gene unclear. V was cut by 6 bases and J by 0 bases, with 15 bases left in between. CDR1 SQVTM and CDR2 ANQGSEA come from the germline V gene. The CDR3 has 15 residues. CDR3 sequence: CSVPLGSSSYNEQFF. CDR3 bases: TGCAGCGTACCCCTCGGGTCCAGCTCCTACAATGAGCAGTTCTTC.

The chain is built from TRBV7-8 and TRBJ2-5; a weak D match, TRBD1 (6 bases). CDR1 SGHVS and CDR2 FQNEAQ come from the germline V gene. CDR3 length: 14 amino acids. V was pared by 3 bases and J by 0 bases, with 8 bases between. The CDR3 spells CASSLGTNQETQYF. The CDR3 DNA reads TGTGCCAGCAGCTTGGGGACAAACCAAGAGACCCAGTACTTC. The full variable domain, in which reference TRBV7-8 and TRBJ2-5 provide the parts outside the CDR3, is GAGVSQSPRYKVAKRGQDVALRCDPISGHVSLFWYQQALGQGPEFLTYFQNEAQLDKSGLPSDRFFAERPEGSVSTLKIQRTQQEDSAVYLCASSLGTNQETQYFGPGTRLLVL.

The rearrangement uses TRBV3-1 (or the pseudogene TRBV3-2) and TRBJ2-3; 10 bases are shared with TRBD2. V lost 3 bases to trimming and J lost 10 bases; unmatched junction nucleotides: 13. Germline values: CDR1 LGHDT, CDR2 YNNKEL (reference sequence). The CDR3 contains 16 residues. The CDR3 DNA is TGTGCCAGCAGCCATGGTGCTAGCGGGAGACTGGGCGCGCAGTATTTT. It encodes CASSHGASGRLGAQYF.

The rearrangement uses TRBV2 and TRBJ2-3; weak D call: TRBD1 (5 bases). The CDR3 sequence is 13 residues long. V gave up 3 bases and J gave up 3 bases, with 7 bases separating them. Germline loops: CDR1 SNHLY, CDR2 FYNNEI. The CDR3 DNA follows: TGTGCCAGCAGTGATGCAGGGACAGATACGCAGTATTTT. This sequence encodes CASSDAGTDTQYF.

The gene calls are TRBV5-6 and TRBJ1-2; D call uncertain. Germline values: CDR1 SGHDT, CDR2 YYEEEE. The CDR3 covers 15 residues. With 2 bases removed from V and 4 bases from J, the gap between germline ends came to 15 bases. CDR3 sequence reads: CASSLLLSQIYGYTF. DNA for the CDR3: TGTGCCAGCAGCTTATTACTAAGTCAGATCTATGGCTACACCTTC. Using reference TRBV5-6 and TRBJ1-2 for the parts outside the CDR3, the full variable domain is DAGVTQSPTHLIKTRGQQVTLRCSPKSGHDTVSWYQQALGQGPQFIFQYYEEEERQRGNFPDRFSGHQFPNYSSELNVNALLLGDSALYLCASSLLLSQIYGYTFGSGTRLTVV.

The CDR3 sequence is CAWSSTGASQETQYF. The CDR3 DNA is TGTGCCTGGAGTAGTACAGGAGCCTCCCAAGAGACCCAGTACTTC. The rearrangement joins TRBV30 to TRBJ2-5; TRBD1 is a possible D gene (5 bases). Between the trimmed V and J ends, which lost 2 bases and 1 base, there was a span of 14 bases. The germline CDR1 and CDR2 sequences are GTSNPN and SVGIG (reference sequence). The CDR3 sequence is 15 residues long.

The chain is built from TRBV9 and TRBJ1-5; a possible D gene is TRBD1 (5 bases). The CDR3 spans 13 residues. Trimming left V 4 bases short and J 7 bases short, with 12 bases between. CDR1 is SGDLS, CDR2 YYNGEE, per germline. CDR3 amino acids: CASSFTGTQPQHF. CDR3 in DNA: TGTGCCAGCAGCTTCACAGGAACCCAGCCCCAGCATTTT.